This section outlines one T cell receptor (beta chain) sequence together with its context. The trim removed 8 bases at V and 8 bases at J, leaving 7 bases unmatched. CDR3 size: 14 residues. Germline CDR1 and CDR2: MNHNY and SVGAGI (reference sequence). The record originates from a study of CD8+ T cells in alopecia areata. Sequencing relied on a cDNA template that was reverse transcribed from extracted RNA. The protocol was immunoSEQ multiplex PCR, while the TCRdb copy is restricted to in-frame clones and leaves out a portion. Of some 210,000 clones detected, 50% to 65% appear once; the ten largest clones hold under 0.5%.

The TCR was taken from a human donor with alopecia areata. The rearrangement joins TRBV6-6 to TRBJ2-1; TRBD2 agrees at 12 bases. The sample in question was CD4+ T cells sorted from blood, obtained at week 0. CDR3 nucleotides: TGTGCCAGCCGGACTAGCGGGGTCTTGGATGAGCAGTTCTTC. It yields the protein CASRTSGVLDEQFF.